One sample yielded the 25 T cell receptor beta chains listed below, sequenced in a study of shared clonotypes between healthy human individuals. The assay was immunoSEQ multiplex PCR, and TCRdb's table has in-frame clones only and misses some. The data contain around 2,000,000 clones, roughly 94% of them seen just once; the ten biggest clones take up 0.13%. The sequenced material came from naive CD4+ T cells sorted from blood. Documented subset: CD45RA+ positively selected. Every receptor here comes from a man between 18 and 35 years old in good health.

This rearrangement joins TRBV5-4 to TRBJ2-7, with 10 bases matching TRBD1. With 6 bases clipped from V and 6 bases from J, the junction kept 15 bases outside the gene matches. Germline V gene sequence: CDR1 SGHNT, CDR2 YYREEE (reference sequence). The CDR3 is 16 amino acids. CDR3 protein: CASTGEGQGYLGEQYF. CDR3 nucleotide sequence: TGTGCCAGCACCGGAGAGGGACAGGGGTATCTCGGCGAGCAGTACTTC.

This clone was seen a single time. The chain has TRBV10-2 and TRBJ1-5, with 7 bases identical to TRBD1. Germline lookup yields CDR1 WSHSY and CDR2 SAAADI. Unmatched junction bases numbered 1, after V lost 3 bases and J lost 5 bases. This CDR3 has 13 amino acids. DNA of the CDR3: TGCGCCAGCAGTGAACAGGGGCATCAGCCCCAGCATTTT. The encoded protein is CASSEQGHQPQHF.

The chain recombines TRBV19 with TRBJ2-3; no clear D. Germline CDR1 and CDR2: LNHDA and SQIVND (reference sequence). V lost 6 bases to trimming and J lost 6 bases, with 16 bases between them. The length of the CDR3 is 14 residues. The CDR3: CASSQLTAWDTQYF. Here the CDR3 DNA reads TGTGCCAGTAGCCAACTTACAGCTTGGGATACGCAGTATTTT. The variable domain in full, completed from reference TRBV19 and TRBJ2-3, reads DGGITQSPKYLFRKEGQNVTLSCEQNLNHDAMYWYRQDPGQGLRLIYYSQIVNDFQKGDIAEGYSVSREKKESFPLTVTSAQKNPTAFYLCASSQLTAWDTQYFGPGTRLTVL.

In nucleotides, the CDR3 is TGTGCCAGCAGCTTGGCCCATAGCAATCAGCCCCAGCATTTT. This translates into CASSLAHSNQPQHF. V and J are TRBV5-5 and TRBJ1-5; D is undetermined. Germline V gives CDR1 SGHKS, CDR2 YYEKEE (reference sequence). Trimming took 0 bases from V and 0 from J, leaving 4 bases between them. The CDR3 totals 14 residues.

The chain recombines TRBV6-5 with TRBJ1-2, with unresolved D. Between the trimmed V and J ends, which lost 10 bases and 3 bases, there was a span of 15 bases. The V gene's germline CDR1 is MNHEY and CDR2 SVGAGI. The CDR3 contains 13 residues. Here the CDR3 reads CAIRKDGDYGYTF. The CDR3 DNA reads as TGTGCCATCAGGAAGGACGGGGACTATGGCTACACCTTC.

The chain couples TRBV30 to TRBJ1-4; D is undetermined. This CDR3 region has 17 residues. CDR1 and CDR2 from the germline V gene are GTSNPN and SVGIG (reference sequence). V was pared by 5 bases and J by 3 bases, with 22 bases between. In nucleotides, the CDR3 is TGTGCCTGGTCAAGAAGGGCGGGTGCGCTGGCTAATGAAAAACTGTTTTTT. Amino acid sequence: CAWSRRAGALANEKLFF.

The chain is built from TRBV27 and TRBJ2-3, with D tentatively TRBD2 (6 bases). V shed 5 bases and J shed 1 base, with 16 bases lying between them. The CDR3 runs 16 residues. CDR1 is MNHEY and CDR2 is SMNVEV in the germline V gene (reference sequence). The CDR3 is CASSILRDWGTDTQYF. The CDR3 region has the DNA TGTGCCAGCAGTATCCTCCGGGACTGGGGCACAGATACGCAGTATTTT.

The gene calls are TRBV11-3 and TRBJ2-1, with TRBD2 identical over 7 bases. CDR1 and CDR2 from the germline V gene are SGHNT and YENEEA. V shed 2 bases and J 7 bases; nucleotides not matched to a gene: 8. There are 15 residues in the CDR3. CDR3 nucleotide sequence: TGTGCCAGCAGCTTACGGGGGGAGAAGGGGAATGAGCAGTTCTTC. Encoded protein: CASSLRGEKGNEQFF.

The chain is built from TRBV4-1 and TRBJ2-7, with 11 bases lining up with TRBD2. With 4 bases clipped from V and 3 bases from J, the junction kept 5 bases outside the gene matches. This CDR3 contains 15 residues. Germline CDR1 and CDR2: MGHRA and YSYEKL. CDR3 loop: CASSRTGLADYEQYF. The CDR3 DNA is TGCGCCAGCAGCCGAACGGGACTAGCGGACTACGAGCAGTACTTC.

V is TRBV4-3 and J is TRBJ2-7, with 10 nucleotides matching TRBD2. The V and J ends lost 3 bases and 3 bases, in that order; junction bases with no gene match: 5. From germline, CDR1 is LGHNA and CDR2 YSLEER. The CDR3 sequence is 15 residues long. CDR3 in DNA: TGCGCCAGCAGCCAGGAGCGGGGGGGGTTCTACGAGCAGTACTTC. This codes for CASSQERGGFYEQYF.

The chain is built from TRBV27 and TRBJ2-7; 9 positions match TRBD2. Germline assignment: CDR1 MNHEY and CDR2 SMNVEV (reference sequence). After removal of 4 bases from V and 7 bases from J, the junction contained 8 bases not matched to a gene. The CDR3 extends over 14 amino acids. This CDR3 is CASSSLAGVGEQYF. The DNA for the CDR3 is TGTGCCAGCAGTTCGTTAGCGGGAGTGGGAGAGCAGTACTTC.

This clone occurred a few times. The rearrangement joins TRBV27 to TRBJ1-1, with D unresolved. The V gene lost 4 bases and the J gene lost 11 bases, with 11 bases spanning the gap. The CDR3 sequence is 11 residues long. Germline V CDR1 and CDR2: MNHEY, SMNVEV (reference sequence). The CDR3 nucleotides read TGTGCCAGCAGTTCCACTTCCCACGCTTTCTTT. This gives the protein CASSSTSHAFF.

The gene calls are TRBV7-8 and TRBJ2-1; TRBD2 matches 9 bases. Germline-derived CDR1 and CDR2 are SGHVS and FQNEAQ. The CDR3 consists of 17 residues. With 1 base clipped from V and 6 bases from J, the junction kept 10 bases outside the gene matches. The CDR3 DNA reads as TGTGCCAGCAGCTTAGTGAATAGCGGGGGAGCCCCCAATGAGCAGTTCTTC. Protein product: CASSLVNSGGAPNEQFF.

V usage is TRBV9 and J usage is TRBJ2-1, with 10 bases lining up with TRBD2. CDR1 and CDR2 (germline): SGDLS, YYNGEE. The CDR3 extends over 15 amino acids. The V and J ends lost 4 bases and 4 bases, in that order; junction bases with no gene match: 5. CDR3 bases: TGTGCCAGCAGCTCGACTAGCGGGTATTACAATGAGCAGTTCTTC. Amino acid sequence: CASSSTSGYYNEQFF. The entire variable domain, with the rest obtained from reference TRBV9 and TRBJ2-1, is as follows: DSGVTQTPKHLITATGQRVTLRCSPRSGDLSVYWYQQSLDQGLQFLIQYYNGEERAKGNILERFSAQQFPDLHSELNLSSLELGDSALYFCASSSTSGYYNEQFFGPGTRLTVL.

The CDR3 is CASSLGQGPHEQYF. In DNA form, the CDR3 reads TGTGCCAGCAGCCTAGGACAGGGCCCCCACGAGCAGTACTTC. The chain links TRBV11-3 to TRBJ2-7, with 8 bases identical to TRBD1. Trimming removed 5 bases from V and 5 bases from J; junction bases left unmatched: 8. Germline CDR1 SGHNT, CDR2 YENEEA. The CDR3 extends over 14 amino acids. The full variable domain, in which reference TRBV11-3 and TRBJ2-7 provide the parts outside the CDR3, is EAGVVQSPRYKIIEKKQPVAFWCNPISGHNTLYWYLQNLGQGPELLIRYENEEAVDDSQLPKDRFSAERLKGVDSTLKIQPAELGDSAVYLCASSLGQGPHEQYFGPGTRLTVT.

J is TRBJ1-6 and V is TRBV5-1; D remains unclear. Germline V lookup: CDR1 SGHRS, CDR2 YFSETQ. Trimming removed 0 bases at V and 9 bases at J, with 16 bases between. The CDR3 extends over 16 amino acids. CDR3 bases: TGCGCCAGCAGCTTGGCCTCGAGGTCGCCGGGTTCACCCCTCCACTTT. As protein: CASSLASRSPGSPLHF.

V and J are TRBV28 and TRBJ1-3, with 8 bases that match TRBD1. CDR1 and CDR2 from the germline V gene are MDHEN and SYDVKM. This CDR3 spans 15 amino acids. Trimming removed 5 bases from V and 0 bases from J; junction bases left unmatched: 3. The CDR3 protein is CASSPTGGSGNTIYF. CDR3 in DNA: TGTGCCAGCAGTCCCACAGGGGGCTCTGGAAACACCATATATTTT.

The chain links TRBV2 to TRBJ2-7; 8 nucleotides line up with TRBD1. The CDR3 extends over 14 amino acids. With V trimmed by 2 bases and J by 6 bases, 6 bases remained unmatched. CDR1 and CDR2 (germline): SNHLY, FYNNEI. CDR3 sequence reads: CASSEQGALSEQYF. DNA for the CDR3: TGTGCCAGCAGTGAACAGGGGGCCCTTTCCGAGCAGTACTTC.

The rearrangement uses TRBV6-5 and TRBJ1-2; possible D gene TRBD1, 5 bases. This CDR3 spans 13 amino acids. V shed 8 bases and J shed 4 bases, with 14 bases lying between them. Germline CDR1 reads MNHEY; CDR2 reads SVGAGI. The CDR3 DNA reads TGTGCCAGCTGGAGGGGAGTGGGCTATGGCTACACCTTC. Translating gives CASWRGVGYGYTF.

The chain joins TRBV28 to TRBJ1-2; unclear D gene. Between the trimmed V and J ends, which lost 5 bases and 3 bases, there was a span of 7 bases. Germline CDR1 reads MDHEN; CDR2 reads SYDVKM. The CDR3 totals 12 residues. CDR3 in DNA: TGTGCCAGCAGTGGATCTGACTATGGCTACACCTTC. Protein sequence: CASSGSDYGYTF.

This clone was counted a single time. The V and J genes are TRBV28 and TRBJ2-7; TRBD1 matches 9 bases. Germline CDR1 reads MDHEN; CDR2 reads SYDVKM. The CDR3 is 13 residues long. Trimming took 11 bases from V and 2 from J; bases not matched to a gene: 7. The CDR3 region has the DNA TGTGCCGTCTGGGGGGACAGGGCCTACGAGCAGTACTTC. This encodes CAVWGDRAYEQYF.

The chain employs TRBV4-1 and TRBJ2-5, with TRBD2 identical over 13 bases. Per germline, CDR1 MGHRA and CDR2 YSYEKL. CDR3 length equals 16 residues. With V trimmed by 4 bases and J by 5 bases, 7 bases remained unmatched. CDR3: CASSLGLAGARETQYF. The DNA of the CDR3 is TGCGCCAGCAGCCTAGGACTAGCGGGGGCTCGGGAGACCCAGTACTTC.

Of note for this clone: Other DNA sequences of this sample code for an identical CDR3. The chain employs TRBV5-4 and TRBJ2-3; D uncertain. Trimming took off 4 bases at V and 0 bases at J, with 6 bases between the two ends. The CDR3 totals 13 residues. Germline V gene lookup returns CDR1 SGHNT and CDR2 YYREEE (reference sequence). CDR3 bases: TGTGCCAGCAGCCCTCCTAGCACAGATACGCAGTATTTT. It yields the protein CASSPPSTDTQYF.

This chain connects TRBV6-1 to TRBJ2-3, with TRBD2 identical over 8 bases. Germline V gene data show CDR1 as MNHNS and CDR2 as SASEGT. The CDR3 extends over 16 amino acids. V shed 2 bases and J 4 bases; nucleotides not matched to a gene: 8. The CDR3 DNA is TGTGCCAGCAGTGAACCGAGCGGGAGTGGTGCAGATACGCAGTATTTT. This sequence encodes CASSEPSGSGADTQYF.

In the case of this clone: Other DNA sequences in the sample encode the same CDR3. The chain joins TRBV30 to TRBJ2-7; D is tentatively TRBD1 or TRBD2 (5 bases each). The germline gives CDR1 GTSNPN, CDR2 SVGIG (reference sequence). The CDR3 sequence is 11 residues long. The V end lost 4 bases, the J end lost 4 bases, and 8 bases lay between the germline ends. For the CDR3, the DNA is TGTGCCTGGACTGAGGGGTACGAGCAGTACTTC. The encoded protein is CAWTEGYEQYF. The variable domain in full, completed from reference TRBV30 and TRBJ2-7, reads SQTIHQWPATLVQPVGSPLSLECTVEGTSNPNLYWYRQAAGRGLQLLFYSVGIGQISSEVPQNLSASRPQDRQFILSSKKLLLSDSGFYLCAWTEGYEQYFGPGTRLTVT.